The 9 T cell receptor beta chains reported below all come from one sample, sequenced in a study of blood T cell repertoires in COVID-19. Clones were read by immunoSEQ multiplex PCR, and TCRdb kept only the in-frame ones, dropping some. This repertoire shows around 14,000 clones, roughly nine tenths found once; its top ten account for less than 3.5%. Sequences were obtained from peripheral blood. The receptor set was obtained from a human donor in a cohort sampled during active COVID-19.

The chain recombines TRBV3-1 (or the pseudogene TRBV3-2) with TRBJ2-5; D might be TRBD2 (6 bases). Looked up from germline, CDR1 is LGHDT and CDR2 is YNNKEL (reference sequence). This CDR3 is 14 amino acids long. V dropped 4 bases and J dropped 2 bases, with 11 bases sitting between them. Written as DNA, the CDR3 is TGTGCCAGCAGCCCCCATGGGAGGCAAGAGACCCAGTACTTC. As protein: CASSPHGRQETQYF.

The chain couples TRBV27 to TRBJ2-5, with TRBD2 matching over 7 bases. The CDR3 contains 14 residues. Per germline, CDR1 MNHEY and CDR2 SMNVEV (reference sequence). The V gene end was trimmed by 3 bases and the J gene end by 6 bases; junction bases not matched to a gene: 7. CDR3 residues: CASSFWGREKTQYF. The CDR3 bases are TGTGCCAGCAGTTTTTGGGGGAGGGAAAAGACCCAGTACTTC.

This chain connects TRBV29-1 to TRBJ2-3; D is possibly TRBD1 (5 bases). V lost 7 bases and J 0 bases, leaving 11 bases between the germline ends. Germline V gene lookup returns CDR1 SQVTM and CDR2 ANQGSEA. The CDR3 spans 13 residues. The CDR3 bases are TGCAGCGGCACAGGAGCTAGCACAGATACGCAGTATTTT. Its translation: CSGTGASTDTQYF.

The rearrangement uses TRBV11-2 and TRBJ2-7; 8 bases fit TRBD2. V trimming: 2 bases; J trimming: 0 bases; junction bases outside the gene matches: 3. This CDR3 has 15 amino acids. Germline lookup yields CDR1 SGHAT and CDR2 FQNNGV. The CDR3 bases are TGTGCCAGCAGCTTACTAGCGGGTAACTCCTACGAGCAGTACTTC. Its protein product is CASSLLAGNSYEQYF.

CDR3 DNA: TGTGCCAGTAGTATATCCCTTATTGAACTCGGTGAAAAACTGTTTTTT. This encodes CASSISLIELGEKLFF. The chain uses TRBV19 and TRBJ1-4; D is ambiguous. Germline-derived CDR1 and CDR2 are LNHDA and SQIVND (reference sequence). This CDR3 region has 16 residues. Trimming cost V 2 bases and J 7 bases, with 17 bases left between them.

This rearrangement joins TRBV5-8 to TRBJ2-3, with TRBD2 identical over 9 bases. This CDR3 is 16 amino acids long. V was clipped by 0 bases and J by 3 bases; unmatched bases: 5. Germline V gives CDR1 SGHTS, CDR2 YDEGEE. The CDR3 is CASSLALAGRTDTQYF. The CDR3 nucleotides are TGTGCCAGCAGCTTGGCGCTAGCGGGGCGTACAGATACGCAGTATTTT. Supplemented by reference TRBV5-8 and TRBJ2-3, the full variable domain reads EAGVTQSPTHLIKTRGQQATLRCSPISGHTSVYWYQQALGLGLQFLLWYDEGEERNRGNFPPRFSGRQFPNYSSELNVNALELEDSALYLCASSLALAGRTDTQYFGPGTRLTVL.

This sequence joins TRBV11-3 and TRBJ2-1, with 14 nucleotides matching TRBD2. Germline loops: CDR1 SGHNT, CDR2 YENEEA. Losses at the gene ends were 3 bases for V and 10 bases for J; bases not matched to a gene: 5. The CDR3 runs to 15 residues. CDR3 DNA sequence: TGTGCCAGCAGCTTGGGGACTAGCGGGAGAGAGGAGCAGTTCTTC. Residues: CASSLGTSGREEQFF.

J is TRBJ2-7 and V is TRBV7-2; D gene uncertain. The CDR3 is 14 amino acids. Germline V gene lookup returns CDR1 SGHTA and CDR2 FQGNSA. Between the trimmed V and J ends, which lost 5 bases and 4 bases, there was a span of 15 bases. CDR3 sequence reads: CASSPRRPPYEQYF. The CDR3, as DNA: TGTGCCAGCAGCCCTAGACGGCCGCCTTACGAGCAGTACTTC.

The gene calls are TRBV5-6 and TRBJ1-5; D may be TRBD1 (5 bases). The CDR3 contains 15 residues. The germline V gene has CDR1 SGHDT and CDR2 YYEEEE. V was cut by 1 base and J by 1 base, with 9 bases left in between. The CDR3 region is CASSLYRQSNQPQHF. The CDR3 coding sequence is TGTGCCAGCAGCTTGTACAGACAGAGCAATCAGCCCCAGCATTTT. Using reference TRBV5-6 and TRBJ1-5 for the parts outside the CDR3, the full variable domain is DAGVTQSPTHLIKTRGQQVTLRCSPKSGHDTVSWYQQALGQGPQFIFQYYEEEERQRGNFPDRFSGHQFPNYSSELNVNALLLGDSALYLCASSLYRQSNQPQHFGDGTRLSIL.